The source of this T cell receptor beta chain is a study of patients and donors after allogeneic stem cell transplantation. One entry per CDR3 protein, called by TCRdb with MiXCR from the RT-PCR reads. The sample lists fewer than 13,000 distinct CDR3 sequences, approximately 22% occurring once. Germline trimming cut 4 bases from V and 3 bases from J; bases unmatched to any gene: 3. There are 14 residues in the CDR3. CDR1 ENHRY and CDR2 SYGVKD come from the germline V gene. This chain joins TRBV10-3 and TRBJ2-7; 10 nucleotides agree with TRBD1. The clonotype was recovered from a human donor who was either an allogeneic HSCT recipient or a stem cell or donor lymphocyte infusion donor (not recorded which). It is not recorded whose cells these are; they may come from a transplant donor. The material sequenced was blood, either unsorted or a sorted T cell fraction (not recorded which). The CDR3 loop reads CAISGQGAHYEQYF. The CDR3, as DNA: TGTGCCATCAGTGGACAGGGGGCACACTACGAGCAGTACTTC.